The clone carrying this T cell receptor (beta chain) was detected many times. What it binds is unknown. The data belong to a study of neurological immune-mediated disorders. The cDNA came from 5'RACE, which used 10-nucleotide random UMIs. TCRdb reprocessed the 5' RACE reads with MiXCR, giving one entry per CDR3 protein. Seen here are about 46,000 distinct CDR3 sequences, about 2% observed once, and the top ten hold roughly 2.1%. General study findings and limits: Across subjects, expanded clones had no CDR3 amino acid sequences in common, pointing to private repertoires in all groups. HTLV-1-associated myelopathy displayed the greatest TCR clonal expansion, and multiple sclerosis exhibited the smallest, lower than that of healthy controls. The multiple sclerosis repertoire cluster was associated with no clinical or MRI feature.

The CDR3 runs to 15 residues. Germline lookup yields CDR1 KGHDR and CDR2 SFDVKD. V was pared by 4 bases and J by 0 bases, with 4 bases of the junction left unmatched. The specimen was PBMCs. The rearrangement joins TRBV24-1 to TRBJ1-2; 7 nucleotides agree with TRBD1. The TCR comes from a woman between 40 and 55 years old with multiple sclerosis. The CDR3 is CATSDRDRPNYGYTF. For the CDR3, the DNA is TGTGCCACCAGTGACCGGGACAGACCTAACTATGGCTACACCTTC.